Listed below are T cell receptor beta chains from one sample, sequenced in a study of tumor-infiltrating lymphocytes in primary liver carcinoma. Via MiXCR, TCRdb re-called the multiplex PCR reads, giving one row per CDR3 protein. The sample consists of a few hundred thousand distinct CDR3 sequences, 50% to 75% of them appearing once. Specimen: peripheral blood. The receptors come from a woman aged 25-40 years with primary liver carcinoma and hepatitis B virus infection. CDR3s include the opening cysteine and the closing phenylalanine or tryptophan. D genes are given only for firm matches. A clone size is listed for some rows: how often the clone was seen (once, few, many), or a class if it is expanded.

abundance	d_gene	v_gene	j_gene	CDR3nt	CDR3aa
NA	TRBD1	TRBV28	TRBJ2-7	TGTGCCAGCAGGGCCCCCCGGGACAGCAACTACGAGCAGTACTTC	CASRAPRDSNYEQYF
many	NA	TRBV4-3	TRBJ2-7	TGCGCCAGCAGCCAAGAAGTGTATGGGGATTTTTACGAGCAGTACTTC	CASSQEVYGDFYEQYF
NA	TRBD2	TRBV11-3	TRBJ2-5	TGTGCCAGCAGCTTAGTGGTCAGCGGGAGACGGGAGATCCAGTACTTC	CASSLVVSGRREIQYF
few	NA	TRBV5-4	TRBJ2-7	TGTGCCAGCAGTGACTCTACCGCGTACGAGCAGTACTTC	CASSDSTAYEQYF
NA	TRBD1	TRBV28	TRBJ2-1	TGTGCCAGCAGTTCAGGGGGCAGGGGGGATGAGCAGTTCTTC	CASSSGGRGDEQFF
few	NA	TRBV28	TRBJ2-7	TGTGCCAGCGGTGAACAGGGTACCTACGAGCAGTACTTC	CASGEQGTYEQYF
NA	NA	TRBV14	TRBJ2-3	TGTGCCAGCAGCGTCTCCCTAGGGAGCACAGATACGCAGTATTTT	CASSVSLGSTDTQYF
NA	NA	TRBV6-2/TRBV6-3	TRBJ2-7	TGTGCCAGTCTCACAAGTAAAACGGGGCGCCGAGGACTCTACGAGCAGTACTTC	CASLTSKTGRRGLYEQYF
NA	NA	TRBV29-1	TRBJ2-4	TGCAGCGTTGAAATGCAGGGCGGGAAGTGCAAAAACATTCAGCACTTC	CSVEMQGGKCKNIQHF
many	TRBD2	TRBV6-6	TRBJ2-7	TGTGCCAGCAGTTACGCGGGGGGGAGCGGGGCTGCCTACGAGCAGTACTTC	CASSYAGGSGAAYEQYF
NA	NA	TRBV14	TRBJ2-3	TGTGTCAGCAGCCAGGGATACGCGAGCACAGATACGCAGTATTTT	CVSSQGYASTDTQYF
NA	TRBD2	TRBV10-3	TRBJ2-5	TGTGCCATCAGTTGGGGAACCGGGACTAGCGCGGTTGAGACCCAGTACTTC	CAISWGTGTSAVETQYF
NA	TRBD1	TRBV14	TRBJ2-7	TGTGCCAGCAGCCAACGGGACAGAACCTACGAGCAGTACTTC	CASSQRDRTYEQYF
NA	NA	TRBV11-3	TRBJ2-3	TGTGCCAGTAGTAAGGGGTTGTCCGATGCGCAGTATTTT	CASSKGLSDAQYF
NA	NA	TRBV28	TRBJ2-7	TGTGCCAGCAGCTCACCGTCGGGGACTGGTTCGTACGAGCAGTACTTC	CASSSPSGTGSYEQYF
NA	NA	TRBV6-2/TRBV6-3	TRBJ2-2	TGTGCCGGCACCCAGGCGTCAGACCCCGGTCCCGGGGAGCTGTTTTTT	CAGTQASDPGPGELFF
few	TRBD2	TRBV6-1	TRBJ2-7	TGTGCCAGCAGTGAGTGGGGACTAGCGGGGTCAGAGCAGTACTTC	CASSEWGLAGSEQYF
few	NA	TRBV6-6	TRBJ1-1	TGTGCCAGCAGTTACGGAGGGAAGAACACTGAAGCTTTCTTT	CASSYGGKNTEAFF
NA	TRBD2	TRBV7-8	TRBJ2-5	TGTGCCAGCAGCTTAGCGGGGCGGGAGAGTCAGTACTTC	CASSLAGRESQYF
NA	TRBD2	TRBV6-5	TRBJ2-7	TGTGCCAGGAGCGGACTAGCGGGTGGAACGTCCTACGAGCAGTACTTC	CARSGLAGGTSYEQYF
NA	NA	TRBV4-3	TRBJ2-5	TGCGCCAGCAGCCAAGGGGCCAGCGGCCAAGAGACCCAGTACTTC	CASSQGASGQETQYF
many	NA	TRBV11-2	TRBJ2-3	TGTGCCAGCAGCCCCGGAGGTACGCGGGGAACAGATACGCAGTATTTT	CASSPGGTRGTDTQYF
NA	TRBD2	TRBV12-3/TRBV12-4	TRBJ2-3	TGTGCCAACAGTGTGGGGCTAGCGGGCGGTGGGGATACGCAGTATTTT	CANSVGLAGGGDTQYF
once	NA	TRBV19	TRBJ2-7	TGCGCCAGTAGTAGGGACGGGACTCCGTCCTACGAGCAGTACTTC	CASSRDGTPSYEQYF